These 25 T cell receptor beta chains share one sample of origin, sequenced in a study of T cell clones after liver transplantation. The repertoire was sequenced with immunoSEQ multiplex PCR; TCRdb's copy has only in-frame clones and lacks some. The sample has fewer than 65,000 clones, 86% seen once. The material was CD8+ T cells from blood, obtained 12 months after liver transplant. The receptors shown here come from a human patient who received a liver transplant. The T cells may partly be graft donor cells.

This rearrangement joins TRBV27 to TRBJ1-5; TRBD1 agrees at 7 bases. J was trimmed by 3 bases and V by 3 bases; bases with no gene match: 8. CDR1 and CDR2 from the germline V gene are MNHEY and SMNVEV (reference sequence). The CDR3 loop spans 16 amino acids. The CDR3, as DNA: TGTGCCAGCAGTTTGCTGAGTGACAGGGTCAATCAGCCCCAGCATTTT. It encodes CASSLLSDRVNQPQHF.

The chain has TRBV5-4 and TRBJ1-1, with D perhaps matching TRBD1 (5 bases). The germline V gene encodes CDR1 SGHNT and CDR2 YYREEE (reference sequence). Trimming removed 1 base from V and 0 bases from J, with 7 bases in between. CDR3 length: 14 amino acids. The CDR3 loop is CASSLWTLNTEAFF. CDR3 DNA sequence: TGTGCCAGCAGCTTGTGGACATTGAACACTGAAGCTTTCTTT.

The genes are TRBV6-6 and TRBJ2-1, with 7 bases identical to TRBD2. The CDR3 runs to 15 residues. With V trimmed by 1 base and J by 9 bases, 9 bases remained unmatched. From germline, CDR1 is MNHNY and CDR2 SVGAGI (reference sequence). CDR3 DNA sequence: TGTGCCAGCAGTTACTTGGCGGGAGTGTTTAGTGAGCAGTTCTTC. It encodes CASSYLAGVFSEQFF.

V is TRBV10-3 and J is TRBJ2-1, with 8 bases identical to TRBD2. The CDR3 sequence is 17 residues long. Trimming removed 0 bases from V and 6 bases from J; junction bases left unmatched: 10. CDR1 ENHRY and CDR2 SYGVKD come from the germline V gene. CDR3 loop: CAISESTRAGVGNEQFF. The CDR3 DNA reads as TGTGCCATCAGTGAGTCGACAAGAGCGGGAGTAGGCAATGAGCAGTTCTTC.

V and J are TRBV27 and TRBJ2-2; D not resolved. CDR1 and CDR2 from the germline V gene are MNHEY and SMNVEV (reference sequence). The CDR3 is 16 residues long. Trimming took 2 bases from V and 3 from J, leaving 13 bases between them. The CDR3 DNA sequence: TGTGCCAGCAGTTTAGGTCCCGGAACGGACACCGGGGAGCTGTTTTTT. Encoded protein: CASSLGPGTDTGELFF.

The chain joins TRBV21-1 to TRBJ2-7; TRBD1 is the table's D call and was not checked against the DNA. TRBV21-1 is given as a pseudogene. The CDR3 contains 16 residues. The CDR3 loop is CASSHRNGTFNYEQYF. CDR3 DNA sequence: TGTGCCAGCAGCCACCGCAACGGGACATTCAACTACGAGCAGTACTTC.

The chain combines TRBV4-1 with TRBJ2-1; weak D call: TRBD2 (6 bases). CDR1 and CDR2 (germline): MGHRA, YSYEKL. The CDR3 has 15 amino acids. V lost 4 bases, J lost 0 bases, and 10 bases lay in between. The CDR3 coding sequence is TGCGCCAGCAGCCCGGACGGGGGCTCCTACAATGAGCAGTTCTTC. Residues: CASSPDGGSYNEQFF.

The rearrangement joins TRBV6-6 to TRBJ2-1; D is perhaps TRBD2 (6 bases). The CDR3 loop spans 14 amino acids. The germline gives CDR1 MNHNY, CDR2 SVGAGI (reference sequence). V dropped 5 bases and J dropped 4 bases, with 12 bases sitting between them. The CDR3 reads CASSPIADYNEQFF. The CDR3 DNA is TGTGCCAGCAGTCCAATAGCGGATTACAATGAGCAGTTCTTC.

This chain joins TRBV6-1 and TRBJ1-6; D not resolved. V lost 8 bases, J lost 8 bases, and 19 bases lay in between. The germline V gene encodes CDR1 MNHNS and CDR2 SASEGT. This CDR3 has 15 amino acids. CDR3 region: CASSEGWSRDSPLHF. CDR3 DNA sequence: TGTGCCAGCTCAGAAGGTTGGTCTAGGGATTCACCCCTCCACTTT.

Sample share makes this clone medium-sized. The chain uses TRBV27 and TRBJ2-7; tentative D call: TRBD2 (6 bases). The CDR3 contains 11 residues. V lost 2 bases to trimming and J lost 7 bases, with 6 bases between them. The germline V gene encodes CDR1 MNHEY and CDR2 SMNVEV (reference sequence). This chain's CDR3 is CASSLGGEQYF. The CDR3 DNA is TGTGCCAGCAGTTTAGGGGGGGAGCAGTACTTC.

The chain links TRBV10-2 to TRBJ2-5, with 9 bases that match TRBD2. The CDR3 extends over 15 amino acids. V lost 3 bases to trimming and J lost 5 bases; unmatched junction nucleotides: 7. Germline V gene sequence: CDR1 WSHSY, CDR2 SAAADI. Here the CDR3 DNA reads TGCGCCAGCAGTGATGTCCCTAGCGGGATTGAGACCCAGTACTTC. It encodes CASSDVPSGIETQYF.

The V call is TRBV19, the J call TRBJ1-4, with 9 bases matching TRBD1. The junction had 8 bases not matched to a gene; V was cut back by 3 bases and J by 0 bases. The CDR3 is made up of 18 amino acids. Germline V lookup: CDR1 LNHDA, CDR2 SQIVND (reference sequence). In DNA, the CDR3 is TGTGCCAGTAGTATCATCCCGGGACAGGGTCCAACTAATGAAAAACTGTTTTTT. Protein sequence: CASSIIPGQGPTNEKLFF.

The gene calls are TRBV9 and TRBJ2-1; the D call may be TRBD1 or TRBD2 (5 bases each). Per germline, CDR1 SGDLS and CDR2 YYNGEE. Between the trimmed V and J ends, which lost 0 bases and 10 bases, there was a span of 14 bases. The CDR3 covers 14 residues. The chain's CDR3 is CASSVEGSAEEQFF. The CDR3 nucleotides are TGTGCCAGCAGCGTAGAGGGGAGCGCGGAGGAGCAGTTCTTC.

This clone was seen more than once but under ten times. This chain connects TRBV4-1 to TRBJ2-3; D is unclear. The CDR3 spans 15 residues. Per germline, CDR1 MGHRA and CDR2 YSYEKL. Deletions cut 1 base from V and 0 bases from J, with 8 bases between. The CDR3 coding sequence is TGCGCCAGCAGCCAAGGTGCCCCGAGCACAGATACGCAGTATTTT. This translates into CASSQGAPSTDTQYF.

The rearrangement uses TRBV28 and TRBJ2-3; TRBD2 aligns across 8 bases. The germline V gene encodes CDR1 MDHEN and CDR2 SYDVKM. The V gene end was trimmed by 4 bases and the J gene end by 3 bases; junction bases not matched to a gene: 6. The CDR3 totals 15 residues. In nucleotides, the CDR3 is TGTGCCAGCAGTTACGGGGGGGAGGGGACAGATACGCAGTATTTT. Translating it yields CASSYGGEGTDTQYF.

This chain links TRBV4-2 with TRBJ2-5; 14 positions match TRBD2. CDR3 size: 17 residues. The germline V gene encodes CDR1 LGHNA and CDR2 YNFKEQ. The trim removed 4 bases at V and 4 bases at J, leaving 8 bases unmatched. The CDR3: CASSPGLAGAAGETQYF. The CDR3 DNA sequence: TGTGCCAGCAGCCCGGGACTAGCGGGAGCCGCGGGAGAGACCCAGTACTTC.

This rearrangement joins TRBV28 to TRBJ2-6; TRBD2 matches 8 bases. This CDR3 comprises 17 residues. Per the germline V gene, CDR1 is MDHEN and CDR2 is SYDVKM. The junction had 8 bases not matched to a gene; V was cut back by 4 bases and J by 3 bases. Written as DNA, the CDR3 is TGTGCCAGCAGTTGGCCCGGGAGGGGGGTTGGGGCCAACGTCCTGACTTTC. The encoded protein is CASSWPGRGVGANVLTF. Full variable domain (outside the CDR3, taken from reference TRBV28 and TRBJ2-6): DVKVTQSSRYLVKRTGEKVFLECVQDMDHENMFWYRQDPGLGLRLIYFSYDVKMKEKGDIPEGYSVSREKKERFSLILESASTNQTSMYLCASSWPGRGVGANVLTFGAGSRLTVL.

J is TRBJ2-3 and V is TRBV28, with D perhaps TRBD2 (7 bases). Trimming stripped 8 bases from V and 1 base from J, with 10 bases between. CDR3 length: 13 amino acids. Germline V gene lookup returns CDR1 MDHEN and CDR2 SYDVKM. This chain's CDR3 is CASGRGRTDTQYF. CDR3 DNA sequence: TGTGCCAGCGGGCGGGGGCGCACAGATACGCAGTATTTT.

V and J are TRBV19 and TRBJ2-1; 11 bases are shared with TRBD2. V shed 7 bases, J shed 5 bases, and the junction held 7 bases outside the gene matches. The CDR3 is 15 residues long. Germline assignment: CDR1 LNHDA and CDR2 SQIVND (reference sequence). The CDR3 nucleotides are TGTGCCAGTACTAGGCTAGCGGGAGGTAACAATGAGCAGTTCTTC. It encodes CASTRLAGGNNEQFF.

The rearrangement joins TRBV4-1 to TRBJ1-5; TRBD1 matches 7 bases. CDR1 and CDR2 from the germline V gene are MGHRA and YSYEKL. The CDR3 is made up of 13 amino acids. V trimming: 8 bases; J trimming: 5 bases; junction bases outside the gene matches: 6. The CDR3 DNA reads TGCGCCAGCGCACAGGGGCCGGATCAGCCCCAGCATTTT. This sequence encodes CASAQGPDQPQHF.

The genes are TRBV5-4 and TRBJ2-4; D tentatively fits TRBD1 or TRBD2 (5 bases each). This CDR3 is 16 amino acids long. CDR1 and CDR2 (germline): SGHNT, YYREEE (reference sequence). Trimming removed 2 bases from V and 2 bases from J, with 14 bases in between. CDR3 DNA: TGTGCCAGCAGCTTTTATTCCGGGGCGCCCAAAAACATTCAGTACTTC. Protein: CASSFYSGAPKNIQYF.

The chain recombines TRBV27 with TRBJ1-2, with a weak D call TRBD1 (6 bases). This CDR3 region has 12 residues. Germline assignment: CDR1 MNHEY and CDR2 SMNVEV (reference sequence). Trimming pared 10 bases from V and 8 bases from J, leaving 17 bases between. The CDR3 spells CATYLGGRGYTF. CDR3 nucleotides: TGTGCCACCTACTTGGGGGGGCGAGGCTACACCTTC.

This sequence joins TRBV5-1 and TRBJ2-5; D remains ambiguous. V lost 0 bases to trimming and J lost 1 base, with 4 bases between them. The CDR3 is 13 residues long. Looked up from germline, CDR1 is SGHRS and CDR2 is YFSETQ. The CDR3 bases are TGCGCCAGCAGCTTGGTCAGCCAAGAGACCCAGTACTTC. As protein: CASSLVSQETQYF.

The CDR3 protein is CASSLSSGAYEQYF. The CDR3 coding sequence is TGTGCCAGCAGTTTATCGAGCGGGGCCTACGAGCAGTACTTC. The gene calls are TRBV27 and TRBJ2-7; 7 bases are shared with TRBD2. CDR3 length equals 14 residues. CDR1 is MNHEY and CDR2 is SMNVEV in the germline V gene (reference sequence). J was trimmed by 2 bases and V by 0 bases; bases with no gene match: 1.

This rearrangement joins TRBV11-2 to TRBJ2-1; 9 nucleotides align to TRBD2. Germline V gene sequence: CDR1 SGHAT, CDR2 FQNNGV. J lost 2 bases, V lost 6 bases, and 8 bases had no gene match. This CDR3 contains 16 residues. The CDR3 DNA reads TGTGCCAGCAGATCCGGGACTAGCCTGGCCTACAATGAGCAGTTCTTC. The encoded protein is CASRSGTSLAYNEQFF.